Each of the 25 T cell receptor beta chains below was sequenced from the same sample in a study of neoadjuvant anti-PD-1 for oral cavity cancer. Sequencing used immunoSEQ multiplex PCR; TCRdb keeps in-frame clones, though not all of them. The sample shows approximately 16,000 clones, roughly 69% of them seen only once. Sequences were derived from PBMCs, sampled before nivolumab (anti-PD-1) treatment. Every receptor here comes from a person between 40 and 79 years old with oral cavity squamous cell carcinoma.

This chain joins TRBV30 and TRBJ1-5; D ambiguous. The CDR3 is made up of 13 amino acids. Germline CDR1 reads GTSNPN; CDR2 reads SVGIG (reference sequence). The V gene lost 3 bases and the J gene lost 2 bases, with 8 bases spanning the gap. The CDR3 here is CAWSESGNQPQHF. In DNA, the CDR3 is TGTGCCTGGAGCGAATCGGGCAATCAGCCCCAGCATTTT. The full variable domain, completed using reference TRBV30 and TRBJ1-5, is SQTIHQWPATLVQPVGSPLSLECTVEGTSNPNLYWYRQAAGRGLQLLFYSVGIGQISSEVPQNLSASRPQDRQFILSSKKLLLSDSGFYLCAWSESGNQPQHFGDGTRLSIL.

This chain links TRBV5-4 with TRBJ2-7; D uncertain. Trimming took 4 bases from V and 0 from J, leaving 14 bases between them. The CDR3 runs to 15 residues. The V gene's germline CDR1 is SGHNT and CDR2 YYREEE (reference sequence). In DNA form, the CDR3 reads TGTGCCAGCAGCCTTTACGCGGCAAGCTCCTACGAGCAGTACTTC. Its translation: CASSLYAASSYEQYF.

The gene calls are TRBV6-1 and TRBJ1-2, with 8 nucleotides matching TRBD1. Germline values: CDR1 MNHNS, CDR2 SASEGT. CDR3 length: 15 amino acids. V shed 7 bases and J 4 bases; nucleotides not matched to a gene: 11. The CDR3 nucleotides are TGTGCCAGCAAAACGGACAGGGCCACCCCCTATGGCTACACCTTC. Protein product: CASKTDRATPYGYTF.

The CDR3, as DNA: TGTGCCAGCAGTGAGATAGGGTCTGCTGGAAACACCATATATTTT. Its protein product is CASSEIGSAGNTIYF. V is TRBV2 and J is TRBJ1-3; unclear D gene. The CDR3 is 15 residues long. Germline-derived CDR1 and CDR2 are SNHLY and FYNNEI. With 3 bases removed from V and 2 bases from J, the gap between germline ends came to 11 bases.

The CDR3 DNA reads as TGTGCCAGCAGCCGAGCAGGGGGCAACACCGGGGAGCTGTTTTTT. Translating gives CASSRAGGNTGELFF. This chain joins TRBV6-6 and TRBJ2-2; 8 positions match TRBD1. This CDR3 region has 15 residues. From germline, CDR1 is MNHNY and CDR2 SVGAGI (reference sequence). J was trimmed by 2 bases and V by 6 bases; bases with no gene match: 5.

The rearrangement uses TRBV5-1 and TRBJ1-4; TRBD1 matches 9 bases. There are 16 residues in the CDR3. Germline V gives CDR1 SGHRS, CDR2 YFSETQ. Trimming took 2 bases from V and 7 from J; bases not matched to a gene: 9. CDR3 loop: CASSLRGQGNSEKLFF. The CDR3 nucleotides read TGCGCCAGCAGCTTACGAGGACAGGGGAACTCTGAAAAACTGTTTTTT.

The chain is built from TRBV30 and TRBJ2-2; 10 bases map to TRBD1. V lost 3 bases and J lost 4; bases outside the gene matches: 5. CDR1 is GTSNPN, CDR2 SVGIG, per germline (reference sequence). CDR3 length: 15 residues. CDR3 in amino acids: CAWRAGQGTTGELFF. The CDR3 coding sequence is TGTGCCTGGAGAGCGGGACAGGGGACCACCGGGGAGCTGTTTTTT.

The chain couples TRBV5-4 to TRBJ2-7; 8 nucleotides line up with TRBD2. Trimming cost V 0 bases and J 5 bases; bases outside gene matches: 7. The CDR3 consists of 15 residues. Germline CDR1 SGHNT, CDR2 YYREEE (reference sequence). CDR3 amino acids: CASSLAALAGHEQYF. CDR3 DNA: TGTGCCAGCAGCTTGGCAGCCCTAGCGGGCCACGAGCAGTACTTC.

The chain combines TRBV5-4 with TRBJ2-3; D remains ambiguous. Looked up from germline, CDR1 is SGHNT and CDR2 is YYREEE (reference sequence). CDR3 length: 14 residues. Trimming pared 1 base from V and 2 bases from J, leaving 8 bases between. CDR3 residues: CASSLTSDTDTQYF. Written as DNA, the CDR3 is TGTGCCAGCAGCTTGACATCCGACACAGATACGCAGTATTTT.

This clone has a handful of counts. The V gene is TRBV19, the J gene TRBJ2-1; possible D gene TRBD2, 6 bases. Per germline, CDR1 LNHDA and CDR2 SQIVND (reference sequence). This CDR3 contains 15 residues. V lost 6 bases to trimming and J lost 10 bases, with 22 bases between them. CDR3 residues: CASSPRAGPNEEQFF. The CDR3 coding sequence is TGTGCCAGTAGCCCCCGGGCGGGGCCGAATGAAGAGCAGTTCTTC.

The chain employs TRBV5-1 and TRBJ2-3; D unclear. Between the trimmed V and J ends, which lost 0 bases and 0 bases, there was a span of 8 bases. Germline CDR1 is SGHRS and CDR2 is YFSETQ. The CDR3 totals 15 residues. The CDR3: CASSLGQFSTDTQYF. CDR3 DNA: TGCGCCAGCAGCTTGGGCCAGTTTAGCACAGATACGCAGTATTTT.

This clone has only one observation. The gene calls are TRBV5-5 and TRBJ1-5, with D perhaps TRBD1 (5 bases). The V gene's germline CDR1 is SGHKS and CDR2 YYEKEE (reference sequence). The CDR3 totals 15 residues. Trimming left V 0 bases short and J 3 bases short, with 10 bases between. In DNA, the CDR3 is TGTGCCAGCAGCTTGGGGGGACGGGACAATCAGCCCCAGCATTTT. It yields the protein CASSLGGRDNQPQHF.

The V and J genes are TRBV15 and TRBJ1-5, with TRBD1 matching over 10 bases. CDR3 size: 16 residues. J gave up 3 bases and V 0 bases, and 2 bases lay outside the gene matches. From germline, CDR1 is LNHNV and CDR2 YYDKDF (reference sequence). Here the CDR3 reads CATSRDGTGVNQPQHF. CDR3 DNA: TGTGCCACCAGCAGAGATGGGACAGGGGTCAATCAGCCCCAGCATTTT. Full variable domain (missing parts from reference TRBV15 and TRBJ1-5): DAMVIQNPRYQVTQFGKPVTLSCSQTLNHNVMYWYQQKSSQAPKLLFHYYDKDFNNEADTPDNFQSRRPNTSFCFLDIRSPGLGDTAMYLCATSRDGTGVNQPQHFGDGTRLSIL.

The chain is built from TRBV10-3 and TRBJ1-2; a possible D gene is TRBD1 (5 bases). The CDR3 covers 14 residues. Germline lookup yields CDR1 ENHRY and CDR2 SYGVKD. Deletions cut 6 bases from V and 4 bases from J, with 15 bases between. This CDR3 is CAIRATESAYGYTF. In DNA form, the CDR3 reads TGTGCCATCAGGGCGACAGAATCCGCCTATGGCTACACCTTC.

This clone occurred a few times. The V gene is TRBV15, the J gene TRBJ2-1; 8 nucleotides agree with TRBD2. Germline loops: CDR1 LNHNV, CDR2 YYDKDF (reference sequence). With V trimmed by 1 base and J by 6 bases, 8 bases remained unmatched. The CDR3 length is 16 residues. The CDR3 DNA reads as TGTGCCACCAGCAGAGCGGGAGGGCCGGGGAGCAATGAGCAGTTCTTC. It codes for CATSRAGGPGSNEQFF.

The chain joins TRBV4-1 to TRBJ2-7; D is unclear. Germline V CDR1 and CDR2: MGHRA, YSYEKL. Trimming removed 0 bases from V and 4 bases from J, with 13 bases in between. The CDR3 length is 15 residues. The CDR3 spells CASSQDDLSVYEQYF. DNA of the CDR3: TGCGCCAGCAGCCAAGACGACCTCTCCGTATACGAGCAGTACTTC.

The chain combines TRBV6-5 with TRBJ1-5, with D perhaps matching TRBD1 (5 bases). CDR1 is MNHEY and CDR2 is SVGAGI in the germline V gene. V was pared by 10 bases and J by 4 bases, with 8 bases between. This CDR3 region has 11 residues. The CDR3 coding sequence is TGTGCCACGGGACTAAATCAGCCCCAGCATTTT. It specifies CATGLNQPQHF.

V is TRBV6-1 and J is TRBJ1-3, with a tentative D call TRBD1 (5 bases). The ends were cut back, 6 bases at V and 2 bases at J, with 11 bases in the middle. From germline, CDR1 is MNHNS and CDR2 SASEGT. The CDR3 length is 14 residues. DNA for the CDR3: TGTGCCAGCAGGGACATCCCAACTGGAAACACCATATATTTT. This sequence encodes CASRDIPTGNTIYF.

The genes are TRBV5-4 and TRBJ2-2; possibly TRBD2 for D (6 bases). The CDR3 has 14 residues. CDR1 SGHNT and CDR2 YYREEE come from the germline V gene (reference sequence). V was pared by 2 bases and J by 4 bases, with 9 bases between. The CDR3: CASSFDGSTGELFF. In nucleotides, the CDR3 is TGTGCCAGCAGCTTCGACGGGAGCACCGGGGAGCTGTTTTTT.

The gene calls are TRBV6-8 and TRBJ2-3, with 11 nucleotides matching TRBD2. Germline V lookup: CDR1 MNHGY, CDR2 SAAAGT. V was pared by 0 bases and J by 6 bases, with 5 bases of the junction left unmatched. There are 16 residues in the CDR3. This CDR3 is CASSYSTSGTGDTQYF. CDR3 sequence (DNA): TGTGCCAGCAGTTACTCGACTAGCGGGACTGGGGATACGCAGTATTTT.

This chain connects TRBV6-5 to TRBJ2-7; 9 positions match TRBD1. J gave up 2 bases and V 8 bases, and 1 base lay outside the gene matches. The CDR3 spans 12 residues. Germline V CDR1 and CDR2: MNHEY, SVGAGI. Here the CDR3 DNA reads TGTGCCAGCGGACAGGGGACCTACGAGCAGTACTTC. It translates to CASGQGTYEQYF.

This chain joins TRBV2 and TRBJ2-7; D might be TRBD2 (5 bases). Germline V gives CDR1 SNHLY, CDR2 FYNNEI. The CDR3 contains 14 residues. Trimming removed 1 base at V and 0 bases at J, with 7 bases between. Written as DNA, the CDR3 is TGTGCCAGCAGTGAAGAGGCGGGCTCCTACGAGCAGTACTTC. Amino acids: CASSEEAGSYEQYF.

The gene calls are TRBV5-1 and TRBJ1-2; D is possibly TRBD1 (5 bases). Germline V gene sequence: CDR1 SGHRS, CDR2 YFSETQ. V dropped 4 bases and J dropped 6 bases, with 13 bases sitting between them. The CDR3 has 13 amino acids. The CDR3 here is CASSPDGGNGYTF. As DNA, the CDR3 is TGCGCCAGCAGCCCGGATGGGGGTAATGGCTACACCTTC.

The chain uses TRBV7-8 and TRBJ1-2; TRBD1 matches at 8 bases. Losses at the gene ends were 2 bases for V and 6 bases for J; bases not matched to a gene: 5. This CDR3 contains 14 residues. Looked up from germline, CDR1 is SGHVS and CDR2 is FQNEAQ. The CDR3 sequence: CASSLSEQGDGYTF. The CDR3 bases are TGTGCCAGCAGCTTAAGCGAACAGGGGGATGGCTACACCTTC.

The chain uses TRBV6-6 and TRBJ1-3, with unresolved D. There are 13 residues in the CDR3. Germline CDR1 MNHNY, CDR2 SVGAGI (reference sequence). Trimming stripped 5 bases from V and 0 bases from J, with 5 bases between. CDR3 in amino acids: CASSQFSGNTIYF. DNA for the CDR3: TGTGCCAGCAGTCAGTTCTCTGGAAACACCATATATTTT.